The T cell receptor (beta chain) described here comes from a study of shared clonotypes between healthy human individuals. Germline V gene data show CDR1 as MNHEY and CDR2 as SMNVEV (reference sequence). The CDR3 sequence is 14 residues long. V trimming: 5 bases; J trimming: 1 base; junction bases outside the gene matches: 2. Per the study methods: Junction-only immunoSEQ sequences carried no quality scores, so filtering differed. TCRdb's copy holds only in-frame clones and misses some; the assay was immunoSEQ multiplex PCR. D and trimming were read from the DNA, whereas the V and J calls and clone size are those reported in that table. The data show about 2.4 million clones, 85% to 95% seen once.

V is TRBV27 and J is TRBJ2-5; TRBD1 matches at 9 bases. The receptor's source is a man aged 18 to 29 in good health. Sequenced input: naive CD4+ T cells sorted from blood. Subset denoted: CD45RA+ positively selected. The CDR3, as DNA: TGTGCCAGCAGTCCGGGACAGGGCCAAGAGACCCAGTACTTC. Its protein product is CASSPGQGQETQYF.